What follows are 17 T cell receptor beta chains derived from one specimen sequenced in a study of OX40 agonist ivuxolimab in advanced cancers. Libraries were prepared by immunoSEQ multiplex PCR; TCRdb keeps only in-frame clonotypes and omits some of them. Of 58,000 or so clones listed, around 87% are singletons. Sample: CD4+ or CD8+ T cells sorted from blood, taken in a trial of the OX40 agonist ivuxolimab. These receptors were collected from an adult with an advanced solid tumor such as melanoma, head and neck, liver or kidney cancer.

This clone was observed once. V and J are TRBV19 and TRBJ1-5, with 8 nucleotides matching TRBD1. The CDR3 contains 15 residues. The germline gives CDR1 LNHDA, CDR2 SQIVND (reference sequence). After removal of 5 bases from V and 5 bases from J, the junction contained 8 bases not matched to a gene. CDR3 loop: CASSVITGGDQPQHF. In DNA, the CDR3 is TGTGCCAGTAGTGTAATAACAGGGGGGGATCAGCCCCAGCATTTT.

The rearrangement links TRBV7-8 to TRBJ2-2; D remains ambiguous. CDR1 SGHVS and CDR2 FQNEAQ come from the germline V gene. V gave up 5 bases and J gave up 5 bases, with 9 bases separating them. The CDR3 is 13 residues long. CDR3 nucleotides: TGTGCCAGCAGCCTCCGACCAACCGGGGAGCTGTTTTTT. It codes for CASSLRPTGELFF.

This chain joins TRBV28 and TRBJ2-7, with TRBD2 matching 10 bases. The germline V gene encodes CDR1 MDHEN and CDR2 SYDVKM. Trimming took 2 bases from V and 4 from J; bases not matched to a gene: 8. This CDR3 has 16 residues. CDR3 residues: CASSLEASGSQYEQYF. The CDR3 nucleotides read TGTGCCAGCAGTTTAGAAGCTAGCGGGAGCCAATACGAGCAGTACTTC.

The chain combines TRBV6-1 with TRBJ1-1; possible D gene TRBD1, 6 bases. CDR1 MNHNS and CDR2 SASEGT come from the germline V gene. The CDR3 runs to 13 residues. V lost 6 bases and J lost 3, with 11 bases in between. The CDR3 DNA sequence: TGTGCCAGCAGAGGACAGATTTACACTGAAGCTTTCTTT. This sequence encodes CASRGQIYTEAFF.

V is TRBV10-2 and J is TRBJ2-2; 10 nucleotides line up with TRBD1. The J segment lost 3 bases and the V segment lost 5 bases, leaving 9 bases of the junction unmatched. Per the germline V gene, CDR1 is WSHSY and CDR2 is SAAADI. The CDR3 sequence is 17 residues long. CDR3 sequence: CASSYLGQGVDTGELFF. The CDR3 DNA sequence: TGCGCCAGCAGTTACCTAGGACAGGGGGTCGACACCGGGGAGCTGTTTTTT.

V gene TRBV23-1 combines with J gene TRBJ2-3; D remains unclear. TRBV23-1 is given ORF status, its function remaining uncertain. This CDR3 is built from 13 residues. Trimming cost V 5 bases and J 1 base, with 7 bases left between them. The CDR3 DNA reads TGCGCCAGCAGTAACTCCTGCACAGATACGCAGTATTTT. Encoded protein: CASSNSCTDTQYF.

The chain couples TRBV14 to TRBJ2-7, with D hard to call. This CDR3 region has 13 residues. V lost 0 bases and J 4 bases, leaving 7 bases between the germline ends. Germline CDR1 and CDR2: SGHDN and FVKESK. The CDR3 sequence: CASSQDRFYEQYF. The CDR3 DNA reads as TGTGCCAGCAGCCAAGACCGGTTTTACGAGCAGTACTTC.

The chain uses TRBV5-4 and TRBJ2-5; D is unclear. Gene TRBJ2-7 matches the end of the DNA better, so the J call may be wrong. This CDR3 has 15 residues. Germline CDR1 reads SGHNT; CDR2 reads YYREEE (reference sequence). The CDR3, as DNA: TGTGCCAGCAGCCCGGATACGTACTCATCCTACGAGCAGTACTTC. Encoded protein: CASSPDTYSSYEQYF.

V usage is TRBV5-1 and J usage is TRBJ1-2; no reliable D call. The CDR3 runs to 12 residues. With 4 bases removed from V and 4 bases from J, the gap between germline ends came to 8 bases. Germline values: CDR1 SGHRS, CDR2 YFSETQ. Here the CDR3 DNA reads TGCGCCAGCAGCCAGGACGGCTATGGCTACACCTTC. Translation: CASSQDGYGYTF.

The chain is built from TRBV19 and TRBJ2-6, with 10 nucleotides matching TRBD1. Germline V gene data show CDR1 as LNHDA and CDR2 as SQIVND (reference sequence). With V trimmed by 4 bases and J by 3 bases, 9 bases remained unmatched. The CDR3 contains 18 residues. CDR3 sequence reads: CASSTPGQGFGGANVLTF. DNA for the CDR3: TGTGCCAGTAGTACACCGGGACAGGGGTTCGGTGGGGCCAACGTCCTGACTTTC.

The chain combines TRBV19 with TRBJ1-5; tentative D call: TRBD1 (6 bases). This CDR3 region has 14 residues. Germline CDR1 reads LNHDA; CDR2 reads SQIVND (reference sequence). Trimming left V 5 bases short and J 9 bases short, with 17 bases between. Here the CDR3 DNA reads TGTGCCAGTAGTTGGGGGACACGGGATCTGCCCCAGCATTTT. Translating it yields CASSWGTRDLPQHF. Drawing the rest from reference TRBV19 and TRBJ1-5, the complete variable domain is DGGITQSPKYLFRKEGQNVTLSCEQNLNHDAMYWYRQDPGQGLRLIYYSQIVNDFQKGDIAEGYSVSREKKESFPLTVTSAQKNPTAFYLCASSWGTRDLPQHFGDGTRLSIL.

The chain carries TRBV7-9 and TRBJ1-1; D not resolved. CDR1 SEHNR and CDR2 FQNEAQ come from the germline V gene (reference sequence). V lost 7 bases and J lost 3, with 9 bases in between. The CDR3 runs to 12 residues. The CDR3 bases are TGTGCCAGCATCCGACTTGACACTGAAGCTTTCTTT. This gives the protein CASIRLDTEAFF.

The chain couples TRBV10-2 to TRBJ2-5, with TRBD1 matching 7 bases. The CDR3 length is 13 residues. The V gene end was trimmed by 7 bases and the J gene end by 5 bases; junction bases not matched to a gene: 7. Germline values: CDR1 WSHSY, CDR2 SAAADI. CDR3 coding DNA: TGCGCCAGCAAAGACAGGGCTTTGGAGACCCAGTACTTC. This sequence encodes CASKDRALETQYF.

The chain joins TRBV11-2 to TRBJ1-2, with a possible D match to TRBD1 (5 bases). Germline CDR1 reads SGHAT; CDR2 reads FQNNGV. The CDR3 consists of 15 residues. Deletions cut 0 bases from V and 4 bases from J, with 12 bases between. The CDR3 DNA reads as TGTGCCAGCAGCTTAGATTCTAGGACAATCTATGGCTACACCTTC. Its translation: CASSLDSRTIYGYTF.

The CDR3 DNA is TGTGCCAGCAGCACGAGTCCCCGACCCGGGGGTGACACCGGGGAGCTGTTTTTT. Amino acids: CASSTSPRPGGDTGELFF. The chain uses TRBV7-9 and TRBJ2-2, with a possible D match to TRBD2 (6 bases). CDR1 is SEHNR, CDR2 FQNEAQ, per germline (reference sequence). Trimming took off 5 bases at V and 3 bases at J, with 22 bases between the two ends. The CDR3 totals 18 residues.

The rearrangement uses TRBV6-1 and TRBJ2-5, with no clear D. This CDR3 spans 13 amino acids. CDR1 MNHNS and CDR2 SASEGT come from the germline V gene. The V end was cut by 2 bases, the J end by 4 bases, with 8 bases between. The CDR3 sequence: CASSESWGETQYF. The DNA of the CDR3 is TGTGCCAGCAGTGAAAGTTGGGGAGAGACCCAGTACTTC.

The rearrangement links TRBV10-1 to TRBJ1-1, with TRBD1 identical over 9 bases. V trimming: 5 bases; J trimming: 4 bases; junction bases outside the gene matches: 5. The CDR3 covers 14 residues. The germline gives CDR1 WNHNN, CDR2 SYGVQD (reference sequence). The CDR3 DNA reads TGCGCCAGCAGTTCGGGACAGGGTACCACTGAAGCTTTCTTT. It specifies CASSSGQGTTEAFF.